The present T cell receptor beta chain was sequenced within a study of T cells expressing NK-cell markers. General study results and limits: Of the CD8+ T cells in five or six donors, roughly 1.0-7.5% belonged to dominant NKG2C+ clonotypes.

As concerns this clonotype: Its antigen is currently unknown.

In generating TCR beta cDNA, 5'RACE template switching with UMIs was used. TCRdb reanalyzed the 5' RACE reads, giving one entry per CDR3 protein sequence and no DNA. The specimen's table records 150,000 or so distinct CDR3 sequences. The sample taken for sequencing was blood T cells: a sorted CD56 or NKG2C T cell subset, CD4+ or CD8+ T cells, or bulk PBMC T cells (not recorded which). The sequence was collected from a woman aged 45-59 years in good health.

The CDR3 region is CSAPDRYGTDTQYF. This chain links TRBV20-1 with TRBJ2-3; the D call of TRBD1 rests on TCRdb alone, since no DNA is present to check it. Germline CDR1 reads DFQATT; CDR2 reads SNEGSKA (reference sequence). The CDR3 sequence is 14 residues long.